This T cell receptor (beta chain) was captured in a study of CD8+CD57+ T cells in acquired aplastic anemia. Study-wide context: DNA per sorted CD4+ or CD8+ sample ranged roughly 0.19 to 30 ug, averaging about 2.9 ug. Study results and caveats: The same twenty-nine CD8+ CDR3 sequences occurred in patients and in controls.

Of note for this clonotype: What it recognizes is unknown.

It was patients with CD8+CD57+ cell expansion by flow cytometry who were chosen for sequencing. Each patient had severe acquired aplastic anemia. The CDR3 covers 13 residues. Looked up from germline, CDR1 is DFQATT and CDR2 is SNEGSKA (reference sequence). V was pared by 6 bases and J by 6 bases, with 10 bases of the junction left unmatched. Using genomic DNA as the template, TCR beta VDJ and CDR3 profiling was carried out. TCRdb passed the reads through MiXCR, listing each CDR3 protein once. The sample shows around 430,000 distinct CDR3 sequences, more than 25% of them seen only once. The specimen sequenced was sorted CD4+, CD8+, or CD8+CD57+ T cells (not recorded which) from PBMCs. The genes are TRBV20-1 and TRBJ1-1, with 7 bases identical to TRBD1. The TCR originated in a human donor with aplastic anemia. The CDR3 region is CSAPGSGGPEAFF. The CDR3 bases are TGCAGTGCCCCCGGGTCAGGGGGTCCTGAAGCTTTCTTT.